This TCR beta chain derives from a study of resident and recirculating memory T cells in vitiligo. About the study: Each patient gave two lesional and two nonlesional epidermal shave biopsies, plus PBMCs.

The CDR3 runs to 13 residues. Per germline, CDR1 SGHNT and CDR2 YENEEA. Trimming pared 5 bases from V and 1 base from J, leaving 6 bases between. Clones were read by immunoSEQ multiplex PCR, and TCRdb kept only the in-frame ones, dropping some. In the table there are 40,000 to 50,000 clones, about 90% of which are singletons. The sequence came from a male donor with vitiligo. The chain employs TRBV11-3 and TRBJ2-1; no clear D. The sequenced material came from blood. The CDR3, as DNA: TGTGCCAGCAGCACCGGGTCCTACAATGAGCAGTTCTTC. It specifies CASSTGSYNEQFF.